Listed here are 18 T cell receptor beta chains from one sample, sequenced in a study of CD8 T cells in ankylosing spondylitis. No antigen has been assigned to these receptors. Findings and limits, study-wide: In ankylosing spondylitis blood, a motif of roughly eight highly homologous TCR beta variants appeared characteristic.

One entry per CDR3 protein, called by TCRdb with MiXCR from the 5' RACE reads. The sample holds 100,000 or so distinct CDR3 sequences, around 8.5% seen once. The source material was blood, either unsorted or a sorted T cell fraction (not recorded which). Every receptor here comes from a male donor with ankylosing spondylitis.

This sequence joins TRBV5-5 and TRBJ2-5, with D uncertain. The germline V and J ends were trimmed by 7 bases and 5 bases, with 15 bases remaining between them. Germline CDR1 is SGHKS and CDR2 is YYEKEE (reference sequence). This CDR3 contains 13 residues. The CDR3 protein is CASGSGDWETQYF. The DNA of the CDR3 is TGTGCCAGCGGCTCTGGAGACTGGGAGACCCAGTACTTC.

V is TRBV28 and J is TRBJ1-1; no clear D. Germline V gives CDR1 MDHEN, CDR2 SYDVKM. This CDR3 has 13 amino acids. Trimming shortened V by 6 bases and J by 1 base, and 9 bases separated the two germline ends. The chain's CDR3 is CASRSPPNTEAFF. CDR3 coding DNA: TGTGCCAGCAGGAGTCCCCCGAACACTGAAGCTTTCTTT.

This clonotype was detected ten times or more. CDR3 nucleotides: TGTGCCACCAGTGACCTCTCTGGGGCCAACGTCCTGACTTTC. It codes for CATSDLSGANVLTF. The gene calls are TRBV24-1 and TRBJ2-6; no clear D. Germline CDR1 and CDR2: KGHDR and SFDVKD. The V end lost 4 bases, the J end lost 0 bases, and 3 bases lay between the germline ends. The CDR3 runs 14 residues.

The sample holds many counts of this clonotype. The V call is TRBV4-2, the J call TRBJ2-3; 7 nucleotides agree with TRBD2. With 2 bases clipped from V and 4 bases from J, the junction kept 12 bases outside the gene matches. CDR1 is LGHNA and CDR2 is YNFKEQ in the germline V gene. The CDR3 runs 17 residues. The CDR3 nucleotides read TGTGCCAGCAGCCAATCGACTAGCCAAGCGGGCCCAGATACGCAGTATTTT. This translates into CASSQSTSQAGPDTQYF.

V and J are TRBV24-1 and TRBJ2-2; a weak D match, TRBD1 (5 bases). The CDR3 loop spans 16 amino acids. Trimming took off 1 base at V and 6 bases at J, with 14 bases between the two ends. Germline CDR1 and CDR2: KGHDR and SFDVKD. CDR3 protein: CATSDLGQGLSGELFF. CDR3 nucleotides: TGTGCCACCAGTGATTTAGGGCAGGGCCTATCCGGGGAGCTGTTTTTT.

This clonotype was counted between two and nine times. This chain joins TRBV5-6 and TRBJ1-1; tentatively, D is TRBD1 (5 bases). Germline V CDR1 and CDR2: SGHDT, YYEEEE. The CDR3 covers 16 residues. Trimming left V 6 bases short and J 3 bases short, with 21 bases between. The CDR3 region has the DNA TGTGCCAGCACCGAGGGGAGGGTTGGAGTCTACACTGAAGCTTTCTTT. Translation: CASTEGRVGVYTEAFF.

Only a few counts were recorded for this clonotype. V usage is TRBV24-1 and J usage is TRBJ2-1; 9 nucleotides line up with TRBD1. The CDR3 length is 15 residues. Germline CDR1 reads KGHDR; CDR2 reads SFDVKD. The V gene end was trimmed by 4 bases and the J gene end by 8 bases; junction bases not matched to a gene: 8. The CDR3 sequence is CATSDLDRGGDEQFF. CDR3 nucleotide sequence: TGTGCCACCAGTGACTTGGACAGGGGAGGGGATGAGCAGTTCTTC.

By share of the sample, this clonotype is medium-sized. The chain carries TRBV7-9 and TRBJ2-1, with 14 bases aligning to TRBD2. V was pared by 3 bases and J by 7 bases, with 5 bases of the junction left unmatched. CDR1 is SEHNR, CDR2 FQNEAQ, per germline (reference sequence). CDR3 length equals 16 residues. CDR3 in DNA: TGTGCCAGCAGCTTGGGACTAGCGGGAGCGGTGAATGAGCAGTTCTTC. Its translation is CASSLGLAGAVNEQFF. Full variable domain (missing parts from reference TRBV7-9 and TRBJ2-1): DTGVSQNPRHKITKRGQNVTFRCDPISEHNRLYWYRQTLGQGPEFLTYFQNEAQLEKSRLLSDRFSAERPKGSFSTLEIQRTEQGDSAMYLCASSLGLAGAVNEQFFGPGTRLTVL.

The rearrangement joins TRBV12-3 or TRBV12-4 to TRBJ1-3; TRBD1 agrees at 8 bases. Trimming at V came to 5 bases and at J to 2 bases, leaving 11 bases not matched to a gene. The length of the CDR3 is 17 residues. CDR3 sequence (DNA): TGTGCCAGCAGTCCTGTGACAGGGGCTGCGCCTGGAAACACCATATATTTT. The encoded protein is CASSPVTGAAPGNTIYF.

This clonotype showed up many times. The chain combines TRBV14 with TRBJ2-5; D may match TRBD1 or TRBD2 (5 bases each). Germline CDR1 reads SGHDN; CDR2 reads FVKESK. The CDR3 covers 18 residues. The V end was cut by 1 base, the J end by 0 bases, with 18 bases between. The DNA for the CDR3 is TGTGCCAGCAGCCAAGGGCGGTGGGGGACCTTGTACCAAGAGACCCAGTACTTC. Residues: CASSQGRWGTLYQETQYF.

This clonotype occurred a few times. The chain combines TRBV20-1 with TRBJ2-2; 12 bases fit TRBD2. The CDR3 loop spans 18 amino acids. CDR1 is DFQATT and CDR2 is SNEGSKA in the germline V gene (reference sequence). V was clipped by 0 bases and J by 5 bases; unmatched bases: 10. The CDR3 DNA sequence: TGCAGTGCTAGAGATGAGGGGGGACTAGCGGGCTTTACCGGGGAGCTGTTTTTT. Translated: CSARDEGGLAGFTGELFF.

This clonotype was counted at least ten times. The chain is built from TRBV27 and TRBJ1-1; D is uncertain. The CDR3 spans 12 residues. Germline V gene data show CDR1 as MNHEY and CDR2 as SMNVEV (reference sequence). The V end lost 4 bases, the J end lost 10 bases, and 13 bases lay between the germline ends. CDR3 residues: CASSSGDRRAFF. CDR3 bases: TGTGCCAGCAGTTCGGGCGACCGGAGAGCTTTCTTT.

This clonotype was seen many times. The chain combines TRBV6-2 or TRBV6-3 with TRBJ2-1; D is ambiguous. The V gene's germline CDR1 is MNHEY and CDR2 SVGEGT. The CDR3 contains 15 residues. V was pared by 7 bases and J by 3 bases, with 16 bases between. The CDR3 sequence: CASKVSGSFYNEQFF. The DNA of the CDR3 is TGTGCCAGCAAAGTTTCTGGAAGTTTCTACAATGAGCAGTTCTTC.

This clonotype appeared many times. This rearrangement joins TRBV12-3 or TRBV12-4 to TRBJ2-5; weak D call: TRBD2 (5 bases). The CDR3 has 13 amino acids. The V end was cut by 5 bases, the J end by 5 bases, with 12 bases between. CDR3 sequence reads: CASSRVEEETQYF. CDR3 coding DNA: TGTGCCAGCAGTCGTGTGGAGGAGGAGACCCAGTACTTC.

This clonotype appeared many times. V is TRBV12-3 or TRBV12-4 and J is TRBJ2-7, with D possibly TRBD2 on 5 matching bases. The CDR3 length is 12 residues. V was trimmed by 4 bases and J by 7 bases, leaving 11 bases between them. CDR3 nucleotides: TGTGCCAGCAGTTCCGGACTCCGAGAGCAGTACTTC. Protein product: CASSSGLREQYF.

This clonotype was picked up a small number of times. The rearrangement uses TRBV27 and TRBJ1-6; D unresolved. Germline lookup yields CDR1 MNHEY and CDR2 SMNVEV (reference sequence). This CDR3 spans 16 amino acids. V was cut by 2 bases and J by 0 bases, with 8 bases left in between. CDR3: CASSLRASSYNSPLHF. The DNA of the CDR3 is TGTGCCAGCAGTTTAAGGGCAAGCTCCTATAATTCACCCCTCCACTTT.

This clonotype was observed a handful of times. The V and J genes are TRBV7-6 and TRBJ2-5; 12 bases match TRBD2. CDR1 is SGHVS and CDR2 is FNYEAQ in the germline V gene. V dropped 2 bases and J dropped 3; count of bases not matched to a gene: 13. The CDR3 loop spans 19 amino acids. The CDR3: CASSLLPGTSGSEKETQYF. CDR3 bases: TGTGCCAGCAGCTTATTACCGGGGACTAGCGGGTCTGAAAAAGAGACCCAGTACTTC. The whole variable domain, filled in from reference TRBV7-6 and TRBJ2-5, reads GAGVSQSPRYKVTKRGQDVALRCDPISGHVSLYWYRQALGQGPEFLTYFNYEAQQDKSGLPNDRFSAERPEGSISTLTIQRTEQRDSAMYRCASSLLPGTSGSEKETQYFGPGTRLLVL.

The table lists this clonotype with many counts. The chain recombines TRBV12-3 or TRBV12-4 with TRBJ2-1; no reliable D call. V gave up 6 bases and J gave up 6 bases, with 15 bases separating them. The CDR3 covers 14 residues. For the CDR3, the DNA is TGTGCCAGCAGCCTATCAGCCGCGATCAATGAGCAGTTCTTC. Residues: CASSLSAAINEQFF.